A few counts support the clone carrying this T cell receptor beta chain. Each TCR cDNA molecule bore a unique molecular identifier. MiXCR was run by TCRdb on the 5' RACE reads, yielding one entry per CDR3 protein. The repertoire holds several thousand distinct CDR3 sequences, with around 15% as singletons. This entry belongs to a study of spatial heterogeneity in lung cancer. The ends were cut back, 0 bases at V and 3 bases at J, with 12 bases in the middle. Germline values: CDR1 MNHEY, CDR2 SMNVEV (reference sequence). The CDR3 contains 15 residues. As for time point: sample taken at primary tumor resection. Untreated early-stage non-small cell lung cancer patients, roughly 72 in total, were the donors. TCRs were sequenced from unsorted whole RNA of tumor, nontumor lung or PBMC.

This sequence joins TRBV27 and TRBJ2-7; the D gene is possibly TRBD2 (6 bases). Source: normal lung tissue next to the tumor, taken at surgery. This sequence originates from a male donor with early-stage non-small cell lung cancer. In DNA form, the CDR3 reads TGTGCCAGCAGTTTATCGGGGGGTGACCTCTACGAGCAGTACTTC. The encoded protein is CASSLSGGDLYEQYF.